A selection of T cell receptor beta chains follows, all from one sample in a study of T cell responses to AZD1222 COVID-19 vaccine. Only in-frame clones appear in the TCRdb table, and some are missing; sequencing was by immunoSEQ multiplex PCR. This table holds some 130,000 clones, 80% to 95% found once. The material sequenced was peripheral blood, taken 28 days after the second AZD1222 dose. The receptors here all came from an adult who received the AZD1222 COVID-19 vaccine. CDR3s include the opening cysteine and the closing phenylalanine or tryptophan. The order of the fields is D gene, clone size, J gene, V gene, CDR3 length, CDR3 DNA, CDR3 protein. A D gene is named only where the DNA matches it firmly. Size values are once, few and many counts, or a class for expanded clones, and some rows have none.

TRBD2,NA,TRBJ2-5,TRBV6-5,13,TGTGCCAGCACGCTAGCGGGGGGGGAGACCCAGTACTTC,CASTLAGGETQYF
NA,NA,TRBJ1-1,TRBV2,17,TGTGCCACCCAGAGGCCCGGGCGAGGGTTAGGGAACACTGAAGCTTTCTTT,CATQRPGRGLGNTEAFF
NA,NA,TRBJ2-2,TRBV9,13,TGTGCCAGCAGCCCCCGCCCCACCGGGGAGCTGTTTTTT,CASSPRPTGELFF
TRBD2,NA,TRBJ2-1,TRBV6-4,13,TGTGCCAGCAGTGTGGCGGGGGGGAGTGAGCAGTTCTTC,CASSVAGGSEQFF
NA,NA,TRBJ1-5,TRBV13,17,TGTGCCAGCAAGATGGAGGAAACCGGGCGGGGCAATCAGCCCCAGCATTTT,CASKMEETGRGNQPQHF
NA,NA,TRBJ2-7,TRBV6-2/TRBV6-3,12,TGTGCCAGCAGTAGAGAGGACTACGAGCAGTACTTC,CASSREDYEQYF
NA,NA,TRBJ1-1,TRBV9,15,TGTGCCAGCAGCGTAAGGGCGGGTACTAACACTGAAGCTTTCTTT,CASSVRAGTNTEAFF
NA,NA,TRBJ2-3,TRBV6-5,15,TGTGCCACCGGTCTGGGGTGGTCCCCCACAGATACGCAGTATTTT,CATGLGWSPTDTQYF
NA,once,TRBJ1-5,TRBV4-1,15,TGCGCCAGCAGCCCGCGATCGGCGGGCAATCAGCCCCAGCATTTT,CASSPRSAGNQPQHF
NA,NA,TRBJ1-2,TRBV7-3,13,TGTGCCAGCAGTCCGACAGGATTCTATGGCTACACCTTC,CASSPTGFYGYTF
TRBD1,NA,TRBJ1-5,TRBV4-1,15,TGCGCCAGCAGCCAGGGACAGGGGGGCAATCAGCCCCAGCATTTT,CASSQGQGGNQPQHF
NA,NA,TRBJ2-5,TRBV28,13,TGTGCCAGCAGTTACGGGGGTCAAGAGACCCAGTACTTC,CASSYGGQETQYF
NA,NA,TRBJ1-5,TRBV5-8,15,TGTGCCAGCTCGGTGCGGTATTCGAGCAATCAGCCCCAGCATTTT,CASSVRYSSNQPQHF
TRBD1,NA,TRBJ1-5,TRBV30,13,TGTGCCTGGGCGACAGGGATGGATCAGCCCCAGCATTTT,CAWATGMDQPQHF
TRBD1,NA,TRBJ1-6,TRBV6-2/TRBV6-3,16,TGTGCCAGCAGCAACCTAAGGACAGGGTATTATTCACCCCTCCACTTT,CASSNLRTGYYSPLHF
TRBD1,NA,TRBJ2-1,TRBV7-9,15,TGTGCCAGCAGCAAAAGGGGACAGCCCTACAATGAGCAGTTCTTC,CASSKRGQPYNEQFF
NA,NA,TRBJ1-1,TRBV29-1,16,TGCAGCGTTGGGGGTTCCCCAGACTGGATGAACACTGAAGCTTTCTTT,CSVGGSPDWMNTEAFF
TRBD2,once,TRBJ2-5,TRBV27,15,TGTGCCAGCATCCCTAGCGGGGGCCTCGGAGAGACCCAGTACTTC,CASIPSGGLGETQYF
NA,once,TRBJ1-6,TRBV19,14,TGTGCCAGCCAGAACCATGGCACAGGTTCACCCCTCCACTTT,CASQNHGTGSPLHF
NA,NA,TRBJ2-7,TRBV27,13,TGTGCCAGCAGTTTCGTAGGGGCCTCCGAGCAGTACTTC,CASSFVGASEQYF
TRBD1,NA,TRBJ1-1,TRBV30,17,TGTGCCTGGAGTCCCCGCCGGGACAGGCCACGGAACACTGAAGCTTTCTTT,CAWSPRRDRPRNTEAFF
NA,NA,TRBJ2-2,TRBV7-3,15,TGTGCCAGCAGCCAGGACGGAACGAACACCGGGGAGCTGTTTTTT,CASSQDGTNTGELFF
NA,NA,TRBJ2-3,TRBV7-2,14,TGTGCCAGCAGCTTAGTTCTTCACTTGGATACGCAGTATTTT,CASSLVLHLDTQYF
NA,once,TRBJ1-4,TRBV25-1,14,TGTGCCAGAGGAAAGGTCGCAACTAATGAAAAACTGTTTTTT,CARGKVATNEKLFF
NA,NA,TRBJ1-6,TRBV7-9,15,TGTGCCAGCAGCCCCCGGGGCCTAGAGGGTTCACCCCTCCACTTT,CASSPRGLEGSPLHF
TRBD2,NA,TRBJ2-1,TRBV24-1,18,TGTGCCACCAGTGAGGCTAGCGGGGGGCGGAGCTCCTACAATGAGCAGTTCTTC,CATSEASGGRSSYNEQFF
NA,NA,TRBJ1-4,TRBV20-1,11,TGCAGTGCTAGAGCGACTGAAAAACTGTTTTTT,CSARATEKLFF
TRBD2,NA,TRBJ2-1,TRBV7-3,13,TGTGCCAGCAGCTCCCGGACTAGCGATGAGCAGTTCTTC,CASSSRTSDEQFF
NA,NA,TRBJ2-7,TRBV27,14,TGTGCCAGCAGTCCAGCAGGCGCGTCCTACGAGCAGTACTTC,CASSPAGASYEQYF
NA,once,TRBJ2-7,TRBV11-1,15,TGTGCCAGCAGCTTACACGGGGCCCCAATCTACGAGCAGTACTTC,CASSLHGAPIYEQYF
TRBD2,few,TRBJ2-5,TRBV29-1,14,TGCAGCGTTGGGATTAGCGGGGGGGTGGAGACCCAGTACTTC,CSVGISGGVETQYF
TRBD2,NA,TRBJ2-1,TRBV9,16,TGTGCCAGCAGCGTACGGACTAGCGGGGGTCGAAATGAGCAGTTCTTC,CASSVRTSGGRNEQFF
NA,once,TRBJ2-7,TRBV27,13,TGTGCCAGCAGTCCCGACCTAGTAGACGAGCAGTACTTC,CASSPDLVDEQYF
TRBD1,NA,TRBJ2-2,TRBV9,15,TGTGCCAGCAGCGTAGGGGACAGGGTGACCGGGGAGCTGTTTTTT,CASSVGDRVTGELFF
NA,NA,TRBJ2-1,TRBV5-1,14,TGCGCCAGCAGCAGGCGGGGCCCCTACAATGAGCAGTTCTTC,CASSRRGPYNEQFF
NA,NA,TRBJ1-5,TRBV28,15,TGTGCCAGCAGAGGCGGGGGATATAGCAATCAGCCCCAGCATTTT,CASRGGGYSNQPQHF
NA,NA,TRBJ2-2,TRBV27,15,TGTGCCAGCAGGCTAAAGGTGTCGGGCACCGGGGAGCTGTTTTTT,CASRLKVSGTGELFF
TRBD1,NA,TRBJ1-1,TRBV3-1/TRBV3-2,14,TGTGCCAGCAGCCAGGCAGGGGGGAGTACTGAAGCTTTCTTT,CASSQAGGSTEAFF
TRBD1,NA,TRBJ2-1,TRBV11-2,14,TGTGCCAGCAGCTATGGACAGGGACACAATGAGCAGTTCTTC,CASSYGQGHNEQFF
TRBD1,once,TRBJ1-2,TRBV19,14,TGTGCCAGTGGCAGGGGGAACGTCGGCTATGGCTACACCTTC,CASGRGNVGYGYTF
NA,NA,TRBJ1-6,TRBV7-9,16,TGTGCCAGCAGCTTTGGAGGGCCATCCTATAATTCACCCCTCCACTTT,CASSFGGPSYNSPLHF